The 20 T cell receptor beta chains reported below all come from one sample, sequenced in a study of blood T cell repertoires in COVID-19. Generated by immunoSEQ multiplex PCR, the TCRdb table keeps only in-frame clones and is missing some. The sample consists of 100,000 to 150,000 clones, about 80% of them appearing once. Specimen: peripheral blood. The receptors shown here come from a woman aged 50 to 65 with acute or convalescent COVID-19.

This clone occurred a few times. This chain joins TRBV6-2 or TRBV6-3 and TRBJ1-1; possible D gene TRBD1, 5 bases. The germline CDR1 and CDR2 sequences are MNHEY and SVGEGT. V was trimmed by 4 bases and J by 2 bases, leaving 8 bases between them. The CDR3 has 13 residues. CDR3 bases: TGTGCCAGCAGTTCGACAGAAAACACTGAAGCTTTCTTT. Its protein product is CASSSTENTEAFF.

The V and J genes are TRBV5-1 and TRBJ2-3, with unresolved D. CDR3 length equals 13 residues. V gave up 4 bases and J gave up 6 bases, with 12 bases separating them. The V gene's germline CDR1 is SGHRS and CDR2 YFSETQ. CDR3 sequence (DNA): TGCGCCAGCAGCCAACGAGAGTGGGATACGCAGTATTTT. Amino acid sequence: CASSQREWDTQYF.

The chain carries TRBV24-1 and TRBJ2-1; 10 bases fit TRBD1. After removal of 4 bases from V and 4 bases from J, the junction contained 6 bases not matched to a gene. Germline V gives CDR1 KGHDR, CDR2 SFDVKD. The CDR3 is made up of 16 amino acids. The CDR3 nucleotides read TGTGCCACCAGTGACCTATCGGGACAGGGGTACAATGAGCAGTTCTTC. Translating gives CATSDLSGQGYNEQFF.

This chain links TRBV5-4 with TRBJ2-2; maybe TRBD2 (7 bases). Trimming left V 4 bases short and J 4 bases short, with 17 bases between. The CDR3 length is 16 residues. Germline assignment: CDR1 SGHNT and CDR2 YYREEE (reference sequence). The CDR3, as DNA: TGTGCCAGCAGCCCGCGGGCGGGGGCGATCACCGGGGAGCTGTTTTTT. Translated, it gives CASSPRAGAITGELFF.

DNA of the CDR3: TGTGCCAGCAGCCAAGAACAGGGTGAGGTCTACGAGCAGTACTTC. Encoded protein: CASSQEQGEVYEQYF. The gene calls are TRBV4-2 and TRBJ2-7; a possible D gene is TRBD1 (6 bases). The germline gives CDR1 LGHNA, CDR2 YNFKEQ. V dropped 0 bases and J dropped 3 bases, with 12 bases sitting between them. The CDR3 extends over 15 amino acids.

V and J are TRBV30 and TRBJ1-5, with unresolved D. The CDR3 length is 17 residues. Per the germline V gene, CDR1 is GTSNPN and CDR2 is SVGIG (reference sequence). V was trimmed by 2 bases and J by 0 bases, leaving 17 bases between them. This CDR3 reads CAWSPGAGAYSNQPQHF. The CDR3, as DNA: TGTGCCTGGAGTCCGGGAGCAGGCGCTTATAGCAATCAGCCCCAGCATTTT.

This clone was counted once. The genes are TRBV18 and TRBJ2-1; 7 bases agree with TRBD1. V dropped 1 base and J dropped 12; count of bases not matched to a gene: 9. The V gene's germline CDR1 is KGHSH and CDR2 LQKENI. The CDR3 runs to 14 residues. The CDR3 loop reads CASSPRGGAEGQFF. In nucleotides, the CDR3 is TGTGCCAGCTCACCACGAGGGGGCGCAGAGGGGCAGTTCTTC.

The chain links TRBV3-1 (or the pseudogene TRBV3-2) to TRBJ1-2; possibly TRBD1 for D (6 bases). V gave up 1 base and J gave up 8 bases, with 14 bases separating them. The CDR3 loop spans 14 amino acids. The V gene's germline CDR1 is LGHDT and CDR2 YNNKEL (reference sequence). CDR3 sequence: CASSQGHRDAGYTF. For the CDR3, the DNA is TGTGCCAGCAGCCAAGGACACAGGGACGCGGGCTACACCTTC.

V and J are TRBV7-8 and TRBJ2-5; TRBD2 aligns across 11 bases. The CDR3 runs to 14 residues. Looked up from germline, CDR1 is SGHVS and CDR2 is FQNEAQ. V dropped 3 bases and J dropped 4; count of bases not matched to a gene: 1. This CDR3 reads CASSFGLAGETQYF. CDR3 in DNA: TGTGCCAGCAGCTTCGGACTAGCGGGAGAGACCCAGTACTTC.

As for this clone: Within the sample, other DNA sequences also encode this same CDR3. This chain joins TRBV28 and TRBJ2-1, with 8 bases lining up with TRBD2. This CDR3 region has 14 residues. The germline CDR1 and CDR2 sequences are MDHEN and SYDVKM. V lost 2 bases and J lost 7; bases outside the gene matches: 4. The CDR3, as DNA: TGTGCCAGCAGTTTAGCGGGAGGAGGTAATGAGCAGTTCTTC. Translated: CASSLAGGGNEQFF.

The chain links TRBV5-5 to TRBJ1-1; 9 nucleotides align to TRBD1. Germline-derived CDR1 and CDR2 are SGHKS and YYEKEE (reference sequence). The CDR3 has 14 amino acids. The V segment lost 4 bases and the J segment 1 base; nucleotides outside the gene matches: 2. This CDR3 is CASSRGQGNTEAFF. The CDR3 nucleotides read TGTGCCAGCAGCAGGGGACAGGGGAACACTGAAGCTTTCTTT.

The gene calls are TRBV29-1 and TRBJ2-5; 9 nucleotides line up with TRBD1. This CDR3 region has 12 residues. Trimming took 8 bases from V and 5 from J; bases not matched to a gene: 6. Germline assignment: CDR1 SQVTM and CDR2 ANQGSEA. The CDR3 region is CSITGGIETQYF. The CDR3 region has the DNA TGCAGCATAACAGGGGGCATTGAGACCCAGTACTTC.

This clone was found a few times. The V gene is TRBV7-2, the J gene TRBJ2-5; no definite D call. The germline V gene encodes CDR1 SGHTA and CDR2 FQGNSA. Trimming removed 1 base at V and 5 bases at J, with 11 bases between. The CDR3 runs to 14 residues. CDR3 sequence reads: CASSLDSLVETQYF. The CDR3, as DNA: TGTGCCAGCAGCTTAGATAGTTTGGTCGAGACCCAGTACTTC.

Only one count was recorded for this clone. The V and J genes are TRBV30 and TRBJ2-2; no clear D. The CDR3 totals 13 residues. Germline V gene data show CDR1 as GTSNPN and CDR2 as SVGIG (reference sequence). Trimming cost V 0 bases and J 3 bases, with 5 bases left between them. In nucleotides, the CDR3 is TGTGCCTGGAGTGTACGGTACACCGGGGAGCTGTTTTTT. This encodes CAWSVRYTGELFF.

This sequence joins TRBV25-1 and TRBJ2-6; D is unclear. CDR3 length: 15 residues. The V gene's germline CDR1 is MGHDK and CDR2 SYGVNS. Trimming removed 2 bases from V and 0 bases from J, with 5 bases in between. As DNA, the CDR3 is TGTGCCAGCAGTGAACCCTACTCTGGGGCCAACGTCCTGACTTTC. It codes for CASSEPYSGANVLTF. Variable domain in full (rest from reference TRBV25-1 and TRBJ2-6): EADIYQTPRYLVIGTGKKITLECSQTMGHDKMYWYQQDPGMELHLIHYSYGVNSTEKGDLSSESTVSRIRTEHFPLTLESARPSHTSQYLCASSEPYSGANVLTFGAGSRLTVL.

The chain combines TRBV5-8 with TRBJ2-7; TRBD2 agrees at 10 bases. This CDR3 comprises 15 residues. The V and J ends lost 2 bases and 5 bases, in that order; junction bases with no gene match: 7. The germline V gene encodes CDR1 SGHTS and CDR2 YDEGEE. CDR3 sequence: CASSLGVAGGHEQYF. The CDR3 nucleotides read TGTGCCAGCAGCTTAGGGGTAGCGGGGGGCCACGAGCAGTACTTC.

V usage is TRBV7-2 and J usage is TRBJ1-1; tentative D call: TRBD1 (5 bases). The V and J ends lost 2 bases and 7 bases respectively, with 17 bases between them. The germline V gene has CDR1 SGHTA and CDR2 FQGNSA. The CDR3 is 15 amino acids. This CDR3 reads CASSLPGLQPREAFF. CDR3 nucleotide sequence: TGTGCCAGCAGCTTACCGGGACTACAACCCCGTGAAGCTTTCTTT.

The J gene is TRBJ1-4, the V gene TRBV28; D call uncertain. Germline lookup yields CDR1 MDHEN and CDR2 SYDVKM. The V and J ends lost 4 bases and 8 bases respectively, with 14 bases between them. The CDR3 length is 14 residues. The CDR3 loop is CASSSPLPVEKLFF. The CDR3 region has the DNA TGTGCCAGCAGTTCCCCCCTACCCGTGGAAAAACTGTTTTTT.

The chain joins TRBV3-1 (or the pseudogene TRBV3-2) to TRBJ2-3, with 8 nucleotides matching TRBD2. This CDR3 region has 15 residues. V lost 3 bases and J lost 7; bases outside the gene matches: 9. In germline, CDR1 is LGHDT, CDR2 YNNKEL (reference sequence). The CDR3 DNA reads as TGTGCCAGCAGCCAGCTTTCGGGGGGGTTGAATACGCAGTATTTT. It specifies CASSQLSGGLNTQYF.

The chain is built from TRBV7-3 and TRBJ2-7; TRBD1 matches at 11 bases. Germline CDR1 and CDR2: SGHTA and FQGTGA. This CDR3 is 15 amino acids long. The V and J ends lost 1 base and 6 bases, in that order; junction bases with no gene match: 5. Here the CDR3 DNA reads TGTGCCAGCAGCTTAAGGGGACAGGGGGTCGGCGAGCAGTACTTC. Protein sequence: CASSLRGQGVGEQYF.